This T cell receptor beta chain emerged from a study of high-grade serous ovarian cancer treatment subgroups. Study background: Mean per sample: about 15,000 reads, more than 6,500 unique TCR beta rearrangements.

Produced via immunoSEQ multiplex PCR; TCRdb's table is partial and in-frame only. The data hold 4,100 or so clones, with approximately 71% observed a single time. The CDR3 is made up of 11 amino acids. Trimming stripped 7 bases from V and 5 bases from J, with 6 bases between. Germline V CDR1 and CDR2: WSHSY, SAAADI. The tumor samples were collected prior to definitive surgery or chemotherapy. The rearrangement uses TRBV10-2 and TRBJ2-1; the D is unclear. Input material: tumor tissue. This receptor was taken from a human donor with high-grade serous ovarian cancer. CDR3 bases: TGCGCCAGCACACCCGACAATGAGCAGTTCTTC. It is translated as CASTPDNEQFF.